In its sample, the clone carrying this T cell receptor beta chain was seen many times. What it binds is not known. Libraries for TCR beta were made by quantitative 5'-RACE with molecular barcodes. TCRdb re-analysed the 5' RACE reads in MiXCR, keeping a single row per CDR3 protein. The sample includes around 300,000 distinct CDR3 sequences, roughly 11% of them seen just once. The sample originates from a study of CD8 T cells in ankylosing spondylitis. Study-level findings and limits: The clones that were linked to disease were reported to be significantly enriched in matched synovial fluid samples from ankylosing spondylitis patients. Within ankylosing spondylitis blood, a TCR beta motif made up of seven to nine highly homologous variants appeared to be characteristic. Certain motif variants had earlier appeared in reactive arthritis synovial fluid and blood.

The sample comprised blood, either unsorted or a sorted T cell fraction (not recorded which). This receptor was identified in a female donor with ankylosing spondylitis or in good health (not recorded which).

CDR3 loop: CASSLAVSVRNSGANVLTF. The CDR3 coding sequence is TGTGCCAGCAGCTTAGCGGTTTCGGTCAGGAACTCTGGGGCCAACGTCCTGACTTTC. The chain has TRBV11-1 and TRBJ2-6, with D unclear. Trimming stripped 0 bases from V and 0 bases from J, with 15 bases between. This CDR3 contains 19 residues. Germline CDR1 reads SGHAT; CDR2 reads FQDESV (reference sequence). The full variable domain, its missing parts supplied by reference TRBV11-1 and TRBJ2-6, is EAEVAQSPRYKITEKSQAVAFWCDPISGHATLYWYRQILGQGPELLVQFQDESVVDDSQLPKDRFSAERLKGVDSTLKIQPAELGDSAMYLCASSLAVSVRNSGANVLTFGAGSRLTVL.